The 14 T cell receptor beta chains presented below share a single source sample, sequenced in a study of T cell responses to AZD1222 COVID-19 vaccine. Sequencing was performed with immunoSEQ multiplex PCR; in TCRdb, only in-frame clones are kept and a portion is missing. The data show roughly 130,000 clones, 94% seen once. Sequencing was performed on peripheral blood, taken on day 0 of AZD1222 vaccination. These receptors were taken from an adult in good health.

The chain links TRBV6-5 to TRBJ1-5; no definite D call. This CDR3 region has 15 residues. CDR1 and CDR2 (germline): MNHEY, SVGAGI. V was shortened by 0 bases and J by 0 bases, with 6 bases between the two germline ends. The CDR3 nucleotides read TGTGCCAGCAGTTACTCGAGTGGTAGCAATCAGCCCCAGCATTTT. Residues: CASSYSSGSNQPQHF.

The CDR3 protein is CASSPDPSGSGWETQYF. CDR3 DNA sequence: TGTGCCAGCAGTCCCGACCCTAGCGGGAGCGGGTGGGAGACCCAGTACTTC. The rearrangement uses TRBV27 and TRBJ2-5; 10 nucleotides line up with TRBD2. This CDR3 comprises 17 residues. The V gene's germline CDR1 is MNHEY and CDR2 SMNVEV (reference sequence). Unmatched junction bases numbered 14, after V lost 5 bases and J lost 5 bases.

This clone has just a few counts. The chain carries TRBV7-6 and TRBJ2-7; D is possibly TRBD1 (6 bases). Germline V lookup: CDR1 SGHVS, CDR2 FNYEAQ. The CDR3 totals 14 residues. The germline V and J ends were trimmed by 2 bases and 5 bases, with 13 bases remaining between them. The DNA of the CDR3 is TGTGCCAGCAGCTTACCACTACAGGGAAACGAGCAGTACTTC. Residues: CASSLPLQGNEQYF.

The CDR3: CASSNSDHSYNEQFF. The CDR3 DNA reads as TGTGCCAGCAGTAACTCGGACCACTCCTACAATGAGCAGTTCTTC. The V call is TRBV27, the J call TRBJ2-1; D ambiguous. The CDR3 contains 15 residues. V gave up 5 bases and J gave up 0 bases, with 11 bases separating them. Germline CDR1 MNHEY, CDR2 SMNVEV (reference sequence).

This clone was seen only once. The chain carries TRBV2 and TRBJ2-1, with D maybe TRBD1 (5 bases). Germline V gives CDR1 SNHLY, CDR2 FYNNEI. The V gene lost 11 bases and the J gene lost 1 base, with 12 bases spanning the gap. The CDR3 has 13 amino acids. The CDR3 DNA reads TGTGCCGGGGCAGGGATTTCCTACAATGAGCAGTTCTTC. This sequence encodes CAGAGISYNEQFF.

J is TRBJ2-7 and V is TRBV7-3; 8 nucleotides match TRBD2. J gave up 5 bases and V 5 bases, and 14 bases lay outside the gene matches. Per the germline V gene, CDR1 is SGHTA and CDR2 is FQGTGA. The CDR3 has 16 residues. CDR3 in DNA: TGTGCCAGCAGCCCCCACGCGGGGGGCAACGGGAACGAGCAGTACTTC. It specifies CASSPHAGGNGNEQYF.

The chain carries TRBV7-9 and TRBJ1-4, with 7 nucleotides matching TRBD1. CDR3 length: 19 amino acids. The V gene's germline CDR1 is SEHNR and CDR2 FQNEAQ (reference sequence). The junction had 14 bases not matched to a gene; V was cut back by 4 bases and J by 0 bases. The CDR3 sequence: CASSSPIADRKTTNEKLFF. CDR3 coding DNA: TGTGCCAGCAGCTCCCCGATTGCGGACAGGAAAACAACTAATGAAAAACTGTTTTTT.

The rearrangement uses TRBV30 and TRBJ1-2, with D possibly being TRBD1 (5 bases). The CDR3 spans 14 residues. Trimming cost V 0 bases and J 3 bases, with 11 bases left between them. Germline V CDR1 and CDR2: GTSNPN, SVGIG (reference sequence). The DNA of the CDR3 is TGTGCCTGGAGTGTACGGGTAGGGGACTATGGCTACACCTTC. Its protein is CAWSVRVGDYGYTF.

The chain joins TRBV21-1 to TRBJ1-6; the DNA was not compared with TRBD1, the D call given in the table. TRBV21-1 is deemed a pseudogene. The CDR3 totals 18 residues. CDR3 DNA: TGTGCCAGCAGCATTCCCGCAGGCGGGACAGATGATAATTCACCCCTCCACTTT. Its translation is CASSIPAGGTDDNSPLHF.

The chain couples TRBV5-1 to TRBJ2-5; TRBD1 or TRBD2 may be the D gene (5 bases each). V lost 0 bases to trimming and J lost 4 bases, with 10 bases between them. The CDR3 runs to 14 residues. Germline CDR1 reads SGHRS; CDR2 reads YFSETQ. The CDR3 loop reads CASSLGGVRETQYF. CDR3 nucleotide sequence: TGCGCCAGCAGCTTGGGAGGGGTTCGAGAGACCCAGTACTTC.

The rearrangement uses TRBV18 and TRBJ1-1; the match to TRBD1 covers 10 bases. CDR1 and CDR2 (germline): KGHSH, LQKENI. V dropped 5 bases and J dropped 5; count of bases not matched to a gene: 8. This CDR3 contains 15 residues. CDR3 DNA sequence: TGTGCCAGCTCAGCTCCCGGACAGGGGGGAACTGAAGCTTTCTTT. Encoded protein: CASSAPGQGGTEAFF. Together with reference TRBV18 and TRBJ1-1, the CDR3 gives the full variable domain: NAGVMQNPRHLVRRRGQEARLRCSPMKGHSHVYWYRQLPEEGLKFMVYLQKENIIDESGMPKERFSAEFPKEGPSILRIQQVVRGDSAAYFCASSAPGQGGTEAFFGQGTRLTVV.

The chain employs TRBV12-3 or TRBV12-4 and TRBJ2-4; the D is unclear. The CDR3 is 11 amino acids. V shed 4 bases and J shed 4 bases, with 2 bases lying between them. The chain's CDR3 is CASSSKNIQYF. CDR3 nucleotide sequence: TGTGCCAGCAGTTCGAAAAACATTCAGTACTTC.

This chain uses TRBV5-6 with TRBJ2-3; D perhaps matches TRBD1 (5 bases). Germline loops: CDR1 SGHDT, CDR2 YYEEEE. Trimming left V 4 bases short and J 1 base short, with 7 bases between. This CDR3 is 13 amino acids long. This chain's CDR3 is CASSARGTDTQYF. CDR3 coding DNA: TGTGCCAGCAGCGCCAGGGGCACAGATACGCAGTATTTT.

The rearrangement links TRBV7-2 to TRBJ2-7, with 7 positions matching TRBD2. Germline V gene sequence: CDR1 SGHTA, CDR2 FQGNSA. The V segment lost 10 bases and the J segment 0 bases; nucleotides outside the gene matches: 18. CDR3 size: 17 residues. For the CDR3, the DNA is TGTGCCACCTCGTCGCTTGGAGCGGGACCCTCCTCCTACGAGCAGTACTTC. Translating gives CATSSLGAGPSSYEQYF.